These 25 T cell receptor beta chains came from one sample sequenced in a study of PD-1 blockade in classical Hodgkin lymphoma. Autologous stem cell transplantation was followed by relapse in every patient, and brentuximab vedotin exposure varied. Assay: immunoSEQ multiplex PCR; the TCRdb copy retains only in-frame clones and omits some. The data hold tens of thousands of clones, with roughly 89% observed a single time. Specimen: peripheral blood mononuclear cells (PBMCs), collected before the second cycle of nivolumab. These receptors all come from a human donor with classical Hodgkin lymphoma.

V gene TRBV6-5 combines with J gene TRBJ2-2; D remains ambiguous. The CDR3 has 13 residues. Trimming stripped 4 bases from V and 3 bases from J, with 6 bases between. The germline V gene has CDR1 MNHEY and CDR2 SVGAGI. The CDR3 DNA is TGTGCCAGCAGTTCCGGATACACCGGGGAGCTGTTTTTT. Its protein product is CASSSGYTGELFF.

The chain joins TRBV2 to TRBJ2-4, with D perhaps assigned TRBD1 or TRBD2 (6 bases each). This CDR3 region has 18 residues. Trimming pared 1 base from V and 6 bases from J, leaving 22 bases between. Germline CDR1 reads SNHLY; CDR2 reads FYNNEI. CDR3 region: CASSEDLRGQRDRNIQYF. CDR3 DNA sequence: TGTGCCAGCAGTGAAGACCTCCGGGGGCAAAGGGACCGAAACATTCAGTACTTC. The full variable domain, in which reference TRBV2 and TRBJ2-4 provide the parts outside the CDR3, is EPEVTQTPSHQVTQMGQEVILRCVPISNHLYFYWYRQILGQKVEFLVSFYNNEISEKSEIFDDQFSVERPDGSNFTLKIRSTKLEDSAMYFCASSEDLRGQRDRNIQYFGAGTRLSVL.

J is TRBJ1-1 and V is TRBV5-6; TRBD1 agrees at 7 bases. Germline V lookup: CDR1 SGHDT, CDR2 YYEEEE. The V gene end was trimmed by 1 base and the J gene end by 5 bases; junction bases not matched to a gene: 8. The CDR3 spans 15 residues. CDR3 protein: CASSLRTGALTEAFF. The CDR3 DNA reads TGTGCCAGCAGCTTGCGAACAGGGGCGCTAACTGAAGCTTTCTTT.

J is TRBJ1-2 and V is TRBV9; D gene uncertain. V lost 0 bases, J lost 3 bases, and 18 bases lay in between. The germline CDR1 and CDR2 sequences are SGDLS and YYNGEE. This CDR3 is 17 amino acids long. The CDR3 DNA reads TGTGCCAGCAGCGTAGTACCCCTCAAGACCCCTTACTATGGCTACACCTTC. Its translation is CASSVVPLKTPYYGYTF.

The V gene is TRBV5-6, the J gene TRBJ2-3; TRBD2 matches at 11 bases. The CDR3 contains 19 residues. In germline, CDR1 is SGHDT, CDR2 YYEEEE. Trimming took 5 bases from V and 4 from J; bases not matched to a gene: 18. The CDR3 loop is CASSQPARNSGGGPDTQYF. CDR3 nucleotides: TGTGCCAGCAGTCAACCGGCCCGCAATAGCGGGGGGGGCCCAGATACGCAGTATTTT. Full variable domain (outside the CDR3, taken from reference TRBV5-6 and TRBJ2-3): DAGVTQSPTHLIKTRGQQVTLRCSPKSGHDTVSWYQQALGQGPQFIFQYYEEEERQRGNFPDRFSGHQFPNYSSELNVNALLLGDSALYLCASSQPARNSGGGPDTQYFGPGTRLTVL.

V gene TRBV7-9 combines with J gene TRBJ2-7, with D perhaps matching TRBD2 (6 bases). Germline V gene data show CDR1 as SEHNR and CDR2 as FQNEAQ (reference sequence). V lost 8 bases, J lost 3 bases, and 17 bases lay in between. The CDR3 runs 14 residues. The CDR3 DNA is TGTGCCAGCGGCCCTCCTGGGCGGGGCTACGAGCAGTACTTC. It yields the protein CASGPPGRGYEQYF.

V usage is TRBV5-6 and J usage is TRBJ1-1, with D possibly being TRBD1 (6 bases). V was clipped by 6 bases and J by 4 bases, with 16 bases between them. The CDR3 sequence is 14 residues long. Germline V CDR1 and CDR2: SGHDT, YYEEEE. CDR3 loop: CASTRSGGGTEAFF. CDR3 DNA sequence: TGTGCCAGCACCCGGAGTGGGGGCGGCACTGAAGCTTTCTTT.

In nucleotides, the CDR3 is TGTGCCAGCAGTCCGTTAGCGGCGTTCAGTACAGATACGCAGTATTTT. Its translation is CASSPLAAFSTDTQYF. This chain connects TRBV6-4 to TRBJ2-3; D perhaps matches TRBD2 (6 bases). V was pared by 5 bases and J by 3 bases, with 18 bases between. Germline V gene sequence: CDR1 MRHNA, CDR2 SNTAGT. The CDR3 has 16 residues.

V usage is TRBV28 and J usage is TRBJ2-5; 9 bases are shared with TRBD2. From germline, CDR1 is MDHEN and CDR2 SYDVKM. Germline trimming cut 4 bases from V and 5 bases from J; bases unmatched to any gene: 17. The CDR3 has 18 amino acids. CDR3 nucleotide sequence: TGTGCCAGCAGTTACCCATCCTTGACTAGCGGAATTGGGGAGACCCAGTACTTC. Its protein is CASSYPSLTSGIGETQYF.

The chain combines TRBV28 with TRBJ2-3; 7 bases fit TRBD2. The ends lost 5 bases at V and 0 bases at J; junction bases unmatched: 5. This CDR3 contains 15 residues. Germline V gene data show CDR1 as MDHEN and CDR2 as SYDVKM. In DNA, the CDR3 is TGTGCCAGCAGTCTCTGGGGGGGAAGCACAGATACGCAGTATTTT. It is translated as CASSLWGGSTDTQYF.

The DNA of the CDR3 is TGTGCCAGCAGCTGCAAACAGGGGGGTAGCAATCAGCCCCAGCATTTT. Its translation: CASSCKQGGSNQPQHF. This rearrangement joins TRBV5-7 to TRBJ1-5; 8 bases align to TRBD1. TRBV5-7 belongs to the ORF category, with a function that is uncertain. This CDR3 has 16 residues. With 3 bases clipped from V and 0 bases from J, the junction kept 5 bases outside the gene matches.

This clone was recorded only once. This chain connects TRBV5-1 to TRBJ2-3; 8 nucleotides align to TRBD2. The length of the CDR3 is 15 residues. The V gene's germline CDR1 is SGHRS and CDR2 YFSETQ. Trimming took 1 base from V and 3 from J; bases not matched to a gene: 4. CDR3 amino acids: CASSLTGTRTDTQYF. The CDR3 bases are TGCGCCAGCAGCTTGACCGGGACTAGGACAGATACGCAGTATTTT.

The J gene is TRBJ1-2, the V gene TRBV18; TRBD1 matches at 7 bases. The CDR3 runs to 15 residues. The J segment lost 0 bases and the V segment lost 3 bases, leaving 4 bases of the junction unmatched. Germline V gene sequence: CDR1 KGHSH, CDR2 LQKENI. The CDR3 here is CASSPQTGPNYGYTF. The CDR3 DNA reads TGTGCCAGCTCACCGCAGACAGGGCCTAACTATGGCTACACCTTC.

This clone has more than one count but fewer than ten. The chain is built from TRBV11-2 and TRBJ1-1; no firm D call. With 5 bases removed from V and 5 bases from J, the gap between germline ends came to 15 bases. The V gene's germline CDR1 is SGHAT and CDR2 FQNNGV. The CDR3 is 14 amino acids. For the CDR3, the DNA is TGTGCCAGCAGCCAACCGCCCGTCAGGACTGAAGCTTTCTTT. Its protein is CASSQPPVRTEAFF. Drawing the rest from reference TRBV11-2 and TRBJ1-1, the complete variable domain is EAGVAQSPRYKIIEKRQSVAFWCNPISGHATLYWYQQILGQGPKLLIQFQNNGVVDDSQLPKDRFSAERLKGVDSTLKIQPAKLEDSAVYLCASSQPPVRTEAFFGQGTRLTVV.

The chain combines TRBV12-2 with TRBJ1-2. TRBV12-2 is noted as a pseudogene. This CDR3 spans 16 amino acids. The CDR3 coding sequence is TGTGCAAGTCGCTTAGGAACAGAAATACGGAGCTATGGCTACACCTTC. It encodes CASRLGTEIRSYGYTF.

The chain is built from TRBV7-2 and TRBJ1-5; 9 bases fit TRBD1. The V gene's germline CDR1 is SGHTA and CDR2 FQGNSA. The CDR3 is 12 amino acids. V was clipped by 8 bases and J by 12 bases; unmatched bases: 8. The CDR3 reads CASGTGGARQHF. DNA for the CDR3: TGTGCCAGCGGTACAGGGGGCGCGCGCCAGCATTTT. Filled out from reference TRBV7-2 and TRBJ1-5, the complete variable domain reads GAGVSQSPSNKVTEKGKDVELRCDPISGHTALYWYRQSLGQGLEFLIYFQGNSAPDKSGLPSDRFSAERTGGSVSTLTIQRTQQEDSAVYLCASGTGGARQHFGDGTRLSIL.

The rearrangement links TRBV6-1 to TRBJ2-7, with 8 bases fitting TRBD1. Germline V lookup: CDR1 MNHNS, CDR2 SASEGT. CDR3 length equals 13 residues. V shed 6 bases, J shed 3 bases, and the junction held 4 bases outside the gene matches. The CDR3 here is CASRRQGHYEQYF. The CDR3 DNA reads TGTGCCAGCAGACGACAGGGGCACTACGAGCAGTACTTC.

The genes are TRBV7-9 and TRBJ2-4; 9 nucleotides match TRBD1. The CDR3 sequence is 16 residues long. V dropped 0 bases and J dropped 4; count of bases not matched to a gene: 4. Germline loops: CDR1 SEHNR, CDR2 FQNEAQ (reference sequence). This chain's CDR3 is CASSLAGQGLKNIQYF. The CDR3 nucleotides are TGTGCCAGCAGCTTAGCAGGACAGGGGTTAAAAAACATTCAGTACTTC. The complete variable domain, with remaining parts taken from reference TRBV7-9 and TRBJ2-4, reads DTGVSQNPRHKITKRGQNVTFRCDPISEHNRLYWYRQTLGQGPEFLTYFQNEAQLEKSRLLSDRFSAERPKGSFSTLEIQRTEQGDSAMYLCASSLAGQGLKNIQYFGAGTRLSVL.

This chain joins TRBV19 and TRBJ2-1; 11 nucleotides match TRBD1. The V segment lost 5 bases and the J segment 16 bases; nucleotides outside the gene matches: 22. CDR1 LNHDA and CDR2 SQIVND come from the germline V gene (reference sequence). This CDR3 has 17 residues. The CDR3 DNA reads as TGTGCCAGTAGTCCCGGACAGGGGGCTTGGTCATCTAAGGGGCCTTTCTTC. It is translated as CASSPGQGAWSSKGPFF.

The chain links TRBV5-1 to TRBJ2-7; D possibly corresponds to TRBD1 (6 bases). Germline values: CDR1 SGHRS, CDR2 YFSETQ. This CDR3 comprises 15 residues. With 0 bases removed from V and 0 bases from J, the gap between germline ends came to 10 bases. The CDR3 loop is CASSLAGDTSYEQYF. CDR3 nucleotide sequence: TGCGCCAGCAGCTTGGCAGGGGACACCTCCTACGAGCAGTACTTC. Filled out from reference TRBV5-1 and TRBJ2-7, the complete variable domain reads KAGVTQTPRYLIKTRGQQVTLSCSPISGHRSVSWYQQTPGQGLQFLFEYFSETQRNKGNFPGRFSGRQFSNSRSEMNVSTLELGDSALYLCASSLAGDTSYEQYFGPGTRLTVT.

J is TRBJ2-7 and V is TRBV7-2; the match to TRBD2 covers 9 bases. The germline V gene has CDR1 SGHTA and CDR2 FQGNSA. The CDR3 has 15 residues. V lost 2 bases and J lost 5; bases outside the gene matches: 7. The CDR3 bases are TGTGCCAGCAGCTTAATGGGACTAGCCTTGGACGAGCAGTACTTC. It is translated as CASSLMGLALDEQYF.

The chain employs TRBV28 and TRBJ2-5; D remains ambiguous. The germline V gene has CDR1 MDHEN and CDR2 SYDVKM. Trimming cost V 5 bases and J 9 bases, with 16 bases left between them. This CDR3 region has 13 residues. CDR3 nucleotide sequence: TGTGCCAGCAGTCCGACCGGAACTGAGGCCCAGTACTTC. Translation: CASSPTGTEAQYF.

The chain combines TRBV4-1 with TRBJ2-1; D is ambiguous. The V gene's germline CDR1 is MGHRA and CDR2 YSYEKL. V lost 0 bases and J 6 bases, leaving 9 bases between the germline ends. The CDR3 is 14 amino acids. CDR3 region: CASSQERGSNEQFF. CDR3 bases: TGCGCCAGCAGCCAAGAACGTGGAAGCAATGAGCAGTTCTTC.

The chain links TRBV19 to TRBJ2-6; D gene ambiguous. In germline, CDR1 is LNHDA, CDR2 SQIVND (reference sequence). The CDR3 sequence is 14 residues long. Trimming pared 6 bases from V and 1 base from J, leaving 7 bases between. The chain's CDR3 is CASRSLSGANVLTF. The CDR3, as DNA: TGTGCCAGTAGGTCCCTGTCTGGGGCCAACGTCCTGACTTTC.

The chain links TRBV7-8 to TRBJ2-7; 9 bases match TRBD2. The V segment lost 8 bases and the J segment 3 bases; nucleotides outside the gene matches: 20. Germline V gene sequence: CDR1 SGHVS, CDR2 FQNEAQ. The CDR3 extends over 18 amino acids. This chain's CDR3 is CASSRHIRLAGTIYEQYF. DNA of the CDR3: TGTGCCAGCTCACGACATATCCGGCTAGCGGGAACGATCTACGAGCAGTACTTC.